The rows below give T cell receptor beta chains drawn from one sample of a study of blood T cell repertoires in COVID-19. Libraries were prepared by immunoSEQ multiplex PCR; TCRdb keeps only in-frame clonotypes and omits some of them. The profile shows roughly 260,000 clones, about nine tenths of them singletons. Sequenced input: peripheral blood. These receptor sequences come from a woman aged 25-40 years with COVID-19, enrolled during active disease. Each CDR3 is given with its conserved first and last residue. A D gene is named only where the DNA matches it firmly. For some rows the clone size is stated as once, few or many, or as a class when expanded; others skip it.

size | J | V | D | DNA | CDR3
NA | TRBJ2-5 | TRBV6-5 | NA | TGTGCCACAAACACCCCGGGGGAGACCCAGTACTTC | CATNTPGETQYF
NA | TRBJ1-3 | TRBV4-1 | NA | TGCGCCAGCAGCCAACATGAGACCTCAGCGAACACCATATATTTT | CASSQHETSANTIYF
NA | TRBJ2-5 | TRBV9 | TRBD1 | TGTGCCAGCAGCGCCGGACAGGGGGAACAAGAGACCCAGTACTTC | CASSAGQGEQETQYF
NA | TRBJ1-3 | TRBV6-6 | TRBD1 | TGTGCCAGCGGACAGGGGACCGGAAACACCATATATTTT | CASGQGTGNTIYF
NA | TRBJ2-1 | TRBV27 | TRBD2 | TGTGCCAGCAGTCTCGGGACTAGCGGGAGGGGCCCACGGGATGAGCAGTTCTTC | CASSLGTSGRGPRDEQFF
NA | TRBJ2-2 | TRBV7-2 | TRBD2 | TGTGCCAGCAGCCCCCGGACTAGTCGTGGGGAGCTGTTTTTT | CASSPRTSRGELFF
NA | TRBJ2-3 | TRBV19 | TRBD1 | TGTGCCGGTTCGACAGGGGTGGGTACAGATACGCAGTATTTT | CAGSTGVGTDTQYF
NA | TRBJ2-1 | TRBV5-4 | NA | TGTGCCAGCAGCCCCGATCGGCGGGCTGGTGAGCAGTTCTTC | CASSPDRRAGEQFF
NA | TRBJ1-2 | TRBV7-2 | NA | TGTGCCAGCAGGTCCTCCGGGGGGCCAGCTAACTATGGCTACACCTTC | CASRSSGGPANYGYTF
NA | TRBJ1-4 | TRBV12-3/TRBV12-4 | NA | TGTGCCAGCAGTTCTAATATGGATGAAAAACTGTTTTTT | CASSSNMDEKLFF
NA | TRBJ1-5 | TRBV29-1 | NA | TGCAGCGTTGGGGGGGGCGTTCAGCCCCAGCATTTT | CSVGGGVQPQHF
NA | TRBJ2-1 | TRBV9 | NA | TGTGCCAGCAGCGTAGAAGGCAACCGGGGGAATGAGCAGTTCTTC | CASSVEGNRGNEQFF
NA | TRBJ2-2 | TRBV4-1 | NA | TGCGCCAGCAGAGCTTCACCCGACACCGGGGAGCTGTTTTTT | CASRASPDTGELFF
once | TRBJ2-1 | TRBV27 | NA | TGTGCCAGCCGCCAAGGGAGCTCCTACAATGAGCAGTTCTTC | CASRQGSSYNEQFF
NA | TRBJ2-7 | TRBV5-1 | NA | TGCGCCAGCAGCTTCGACAGCTCCTACGAGCAGTACTTC | CASSFDSSYEQYF
few | TRBJ2-7 | TRBV28 | TRBD2 | TGTGCCAGCAGTTTATTTGACGGACTAGGACGTTCCTACGAGCAGTACTTC | CASSLFDGLGRSYEQYF
NA | TRBJ2-2 | TRBV29-1 | NA | TGCAGCGTTGACCATAACACCGGGGAGCTGTTTTTT | CSVDHNTGELFF
NA | TRBJ2-5 | TRBV9 | TRBD2 | TGTGCCAGCAGCGTAGTTGGCGGGAGAAGAGAGACCCAGTACTTC | CASSVVGGRRETQYF
NA | TRBJ2-2 | TRBV19 | NA | TGTGCCAGTAGTCTCTACGGAGGGAAAGGCACCGGGGAGCTGTTTTTT | CASSLYGGKGTGELFF
NA | TRBJ2-5 | TRBV30 | TRBD1 | TGTGCCTGGAGTCCTGGACAGGGGAGATTAGAGACCCAGTACTTC | CAWSPGQGRLETQYF
NA | TRBJ1-5 | TRBV29-1 | TRBD1 | TGCAGCGTTATGAGGACAGGGGGCCTGGAGCCCCAGCATTTT | CSVMRTGGLEPQHF
once | TRBJ1-1 | TRBV10-3 | NA | TGTGCCATCAGTGAGTGGGCAGACGAAGCTTTCTTT | CAISEWADEAFF
NA | TRBJ2-1 | TRBV10-3 | TRBD2 | TGTGCCATCAGTGGGGGACTAGCGGGAGGAGGCAATGAGCAGTTCTTC | CAISGGLAGGGNEQFF
NA | TRBJ1-1 | TRBV24-1 | TRBD1 | TGTGCCACCAGTGATTCGCGACAGGGTGAGACTGAAGCTTTCTTT | CATSDSRQGETEAFF
once | TRBJ2-7 | TRBV9 | TRBD2 | TGTGCCAGCAGCGTTGGAGTCGGACTAGCGGGAGGAGGTTACGAGCAGTACTTC | CASSVGVGLAGGGYEQYF
NA | TRBJ2-1 | TRBV20-1 | NA | TGCAGTGCTATTACTAGTGAGCAGTTCTTC | CSAITSEQFF